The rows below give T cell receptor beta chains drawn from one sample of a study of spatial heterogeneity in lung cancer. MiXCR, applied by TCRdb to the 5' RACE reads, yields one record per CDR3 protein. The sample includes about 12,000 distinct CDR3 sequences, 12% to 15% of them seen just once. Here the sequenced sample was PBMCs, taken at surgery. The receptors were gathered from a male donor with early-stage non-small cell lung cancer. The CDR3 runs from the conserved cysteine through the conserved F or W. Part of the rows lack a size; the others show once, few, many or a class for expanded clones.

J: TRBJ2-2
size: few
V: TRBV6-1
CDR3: CASSGMRDTGELFF

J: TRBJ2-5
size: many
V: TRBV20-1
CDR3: CSARDVGGVDQETQYF

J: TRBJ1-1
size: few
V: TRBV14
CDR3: CASSRTGRGNTEAFF

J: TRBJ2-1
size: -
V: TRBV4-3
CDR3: CASSHPGQGGNEQFF

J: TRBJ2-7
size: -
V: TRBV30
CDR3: CAWIPDREEYEQYF

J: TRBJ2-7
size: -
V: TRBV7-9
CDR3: CASSPIGGAEQYF

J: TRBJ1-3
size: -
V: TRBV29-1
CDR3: CSVTTDSGNTIYF

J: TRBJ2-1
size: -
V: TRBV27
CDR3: CASSLSPRLAGHNEQFF

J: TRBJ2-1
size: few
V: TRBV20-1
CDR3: CSARGQVYNEQFF

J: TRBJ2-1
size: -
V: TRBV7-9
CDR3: CASSPRNPKSNEQFF

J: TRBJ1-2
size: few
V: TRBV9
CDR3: CASSVAPENGYTF

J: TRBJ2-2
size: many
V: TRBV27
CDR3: CASSAPDRGGGELFF

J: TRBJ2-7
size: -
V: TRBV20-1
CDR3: CSAPGWRETGEQYF

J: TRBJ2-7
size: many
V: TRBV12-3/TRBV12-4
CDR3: CASSKDRNEQYF

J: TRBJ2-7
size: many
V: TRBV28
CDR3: CASSPGTSGDFEQYF

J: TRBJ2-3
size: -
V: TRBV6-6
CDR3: CASSYSALSTDTQYF

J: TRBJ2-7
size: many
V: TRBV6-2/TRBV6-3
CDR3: CASSYAGYLYEQYF

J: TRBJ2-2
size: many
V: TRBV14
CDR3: CASSQEGTGGLNTGELFF

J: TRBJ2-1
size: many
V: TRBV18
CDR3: CASSYDSSYNEQFF

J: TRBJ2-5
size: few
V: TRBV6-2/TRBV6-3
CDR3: CASNPRRTSGGLETQYF

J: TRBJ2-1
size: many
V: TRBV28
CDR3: CASSHNEQFF

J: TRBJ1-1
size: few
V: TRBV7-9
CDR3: CASSLLSSALAFF

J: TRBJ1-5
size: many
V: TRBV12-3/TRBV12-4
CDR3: CASSLGTDSNQPQHF

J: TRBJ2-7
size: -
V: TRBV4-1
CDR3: CASSREGTGGPHEQYF

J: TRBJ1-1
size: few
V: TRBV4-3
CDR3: CASSQEVQGWNTEAFF

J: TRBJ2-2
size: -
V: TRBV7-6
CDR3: CASSLFVGAGELFF

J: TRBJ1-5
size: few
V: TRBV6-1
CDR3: CASSGDGNQPQHF